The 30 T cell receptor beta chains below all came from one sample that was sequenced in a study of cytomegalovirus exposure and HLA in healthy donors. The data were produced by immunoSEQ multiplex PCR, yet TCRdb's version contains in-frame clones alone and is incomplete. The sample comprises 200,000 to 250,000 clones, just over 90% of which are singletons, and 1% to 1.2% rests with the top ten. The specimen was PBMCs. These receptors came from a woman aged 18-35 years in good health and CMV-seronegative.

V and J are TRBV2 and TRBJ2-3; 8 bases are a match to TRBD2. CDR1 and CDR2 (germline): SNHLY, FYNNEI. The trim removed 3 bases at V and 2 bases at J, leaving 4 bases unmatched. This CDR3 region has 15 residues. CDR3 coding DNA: TGTGCCAGCAGTGAGGTAGCGGGAATCACAGATACGCAGTATTTT. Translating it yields CASSEVAGITDTQYF.

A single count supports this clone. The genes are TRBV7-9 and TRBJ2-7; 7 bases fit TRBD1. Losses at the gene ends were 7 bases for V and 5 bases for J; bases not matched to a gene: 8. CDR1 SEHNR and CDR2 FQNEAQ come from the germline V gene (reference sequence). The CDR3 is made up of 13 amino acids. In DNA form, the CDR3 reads TGTGCCAGCACCGAAAGGGGGCTGGACGAGCAGTACTTC. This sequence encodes CASTERGLDEQYF. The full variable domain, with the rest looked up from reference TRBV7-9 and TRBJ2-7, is DTGVSQNPRHKITKRGQNVTFRCDPISEHNRLYWYRQTLGQGPEFLTYFQNEAQLEKSRLLSDRFSAERPKGSFSTLEIQRTEQGDSAMYLCASTERGLDEQYFGPGTRLTVT.

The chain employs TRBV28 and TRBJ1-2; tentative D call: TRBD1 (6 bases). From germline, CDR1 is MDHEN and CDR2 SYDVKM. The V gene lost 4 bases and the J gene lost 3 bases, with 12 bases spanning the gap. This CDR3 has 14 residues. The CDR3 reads CASSYPTGYYGYTF. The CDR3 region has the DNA TGTGCCAGCAGTTACCCAACAGGGTACTATGGCTACACCTTC.

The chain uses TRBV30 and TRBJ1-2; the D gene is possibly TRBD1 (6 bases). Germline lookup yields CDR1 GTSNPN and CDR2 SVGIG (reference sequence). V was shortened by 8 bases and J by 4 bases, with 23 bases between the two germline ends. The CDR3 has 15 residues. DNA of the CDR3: TGTGCCGGTCTACGGGGGGCAGCGGGCTTCTATGGCTACACCTTC. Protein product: CAGLRGAAGFYGYTF.

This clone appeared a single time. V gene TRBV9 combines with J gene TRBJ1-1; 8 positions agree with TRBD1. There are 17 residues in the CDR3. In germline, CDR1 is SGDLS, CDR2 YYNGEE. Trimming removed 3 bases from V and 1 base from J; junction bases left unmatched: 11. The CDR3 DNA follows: TGTGCCAGCAGCGCACCTAGACAGGGGCTTACGAACACTGAAGCTTTCTTT. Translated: CASSAPRQGLTNTEAFF. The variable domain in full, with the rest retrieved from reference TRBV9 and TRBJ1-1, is DSGVTQTPKHLITATGQRVTLRCSPRSGDLSVYWYQQSLDQGLQFLIQYYNGEERAKGNILERFSAQQFPDLHSELNLSSLELGDSALYFCASSAPRQGLTNTEAFFGQGTRLTVV.

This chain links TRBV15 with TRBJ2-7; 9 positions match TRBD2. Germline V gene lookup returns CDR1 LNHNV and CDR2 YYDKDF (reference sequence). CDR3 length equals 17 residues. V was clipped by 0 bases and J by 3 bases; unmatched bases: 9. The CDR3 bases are TGTGCCACCAGCAGAGATCGCGCCGCGGGAGGGAACTACGAGCAGTACTTC. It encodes CATSRDRAAGGNYEQYF.

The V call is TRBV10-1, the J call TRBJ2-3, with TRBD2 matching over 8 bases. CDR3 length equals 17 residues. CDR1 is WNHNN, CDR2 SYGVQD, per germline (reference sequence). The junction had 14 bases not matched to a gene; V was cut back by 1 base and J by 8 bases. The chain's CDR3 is CASSEFGTSAPAGTQYF. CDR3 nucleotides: TGCGCCAGCAGTGAGTTTGGGACTAGTGCACCGGCTGGTACGCAGTATTTT.

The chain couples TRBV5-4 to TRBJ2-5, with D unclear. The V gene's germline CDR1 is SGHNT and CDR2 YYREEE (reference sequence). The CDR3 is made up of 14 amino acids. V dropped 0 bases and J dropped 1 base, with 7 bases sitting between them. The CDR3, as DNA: TGTGCCAGCAGCTTGGCAACGGGCCAAGAGACCCAGTACTTC. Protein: CASSLATGQETQYF.

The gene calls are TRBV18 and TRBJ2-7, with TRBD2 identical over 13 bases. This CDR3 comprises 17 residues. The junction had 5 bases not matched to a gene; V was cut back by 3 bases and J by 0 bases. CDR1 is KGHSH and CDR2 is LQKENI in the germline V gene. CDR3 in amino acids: CASSPTTSGRSSYEQYF. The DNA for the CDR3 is TGTGCCAGCTCACCGACGACTAGCGGGAGGTCCTCCTACGAGCAGTACTTC.

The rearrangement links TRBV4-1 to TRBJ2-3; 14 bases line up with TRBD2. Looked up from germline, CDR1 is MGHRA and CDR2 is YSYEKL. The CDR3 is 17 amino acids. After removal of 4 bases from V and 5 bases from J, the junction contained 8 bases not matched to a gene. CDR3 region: CASSRGTSGSGGDTQYF. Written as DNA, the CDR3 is TGCGCCAGCAGCCGGGGGACTAGCGGGAGTGGGGGAGATACGCAGTATTTT.

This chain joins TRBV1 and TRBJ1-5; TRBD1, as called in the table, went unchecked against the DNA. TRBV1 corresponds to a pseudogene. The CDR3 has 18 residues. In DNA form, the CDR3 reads TGCACCAGCAGCCATAGGACAGGGGGGGTTCGCGGCAATCAGCCCCAGCATTTT. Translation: CTSSHRTGGVRGNQPQHF.

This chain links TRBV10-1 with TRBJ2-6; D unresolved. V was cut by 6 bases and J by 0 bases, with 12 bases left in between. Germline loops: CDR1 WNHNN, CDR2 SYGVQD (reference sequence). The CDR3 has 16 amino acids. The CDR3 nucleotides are TGCGCCAGCAGCCCCGGAAGGAGCTCTGGGGCCAACGTCCTGACTTTC. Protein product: CASSPGRSSGANVLTF.

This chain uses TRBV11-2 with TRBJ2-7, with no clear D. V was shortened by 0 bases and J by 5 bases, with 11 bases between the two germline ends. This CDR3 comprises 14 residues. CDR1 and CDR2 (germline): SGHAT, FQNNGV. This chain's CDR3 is CASSLDPRGHEQYF. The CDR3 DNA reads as TGTGCCAGCAGCTTAGATCCGCGAGGTCACGAGCAGTACTTC.

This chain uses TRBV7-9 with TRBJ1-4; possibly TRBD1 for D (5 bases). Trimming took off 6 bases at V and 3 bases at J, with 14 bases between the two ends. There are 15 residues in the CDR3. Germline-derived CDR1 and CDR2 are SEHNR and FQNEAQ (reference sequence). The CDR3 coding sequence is TGTGCCAGCAGACCCCCGACAGAGGCTAATGAAAAACTGTTTTTT. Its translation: CASRPPTEANEKLFF.

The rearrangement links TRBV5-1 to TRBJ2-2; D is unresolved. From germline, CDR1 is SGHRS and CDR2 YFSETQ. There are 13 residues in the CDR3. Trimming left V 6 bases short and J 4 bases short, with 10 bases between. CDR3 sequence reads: CASNHLGTGELFF. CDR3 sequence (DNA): TGCGCCAGCAACCATCTAGGCACCGGGGAGCTGTTTTTT.

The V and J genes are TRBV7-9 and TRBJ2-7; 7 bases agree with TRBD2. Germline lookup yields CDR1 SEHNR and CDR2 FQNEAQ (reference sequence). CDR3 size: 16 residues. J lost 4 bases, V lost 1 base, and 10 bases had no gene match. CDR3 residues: CASSLGGLAEGYEQYF. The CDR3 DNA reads TGTGCCAGCAGCTTAGGAGGTCTAGCGGAAGGATACGAGCAGTACTTC. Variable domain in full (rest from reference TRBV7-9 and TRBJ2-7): DTGVSQNPRHKITKRGQNVTFRCDPISEHNRLYWYRQTLGQGPEFLTYFQNEAQLEKSRLLSDRFSAERPKGSFSTLEIQRTEQGDSAMYLCASSLGGLAEGYEQYFGPGTRLTVT.

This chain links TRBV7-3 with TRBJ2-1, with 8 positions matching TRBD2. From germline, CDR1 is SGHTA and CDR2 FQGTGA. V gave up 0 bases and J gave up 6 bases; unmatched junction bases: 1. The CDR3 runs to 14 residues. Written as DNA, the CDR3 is TGTGCCAGCAGCTTAACCGGGAGGGGCAATGAGCAGTTCTTC. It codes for CASSLTGRGNEQFF.

In nucleotides, the CDR3 is TGTGCCAGCAGCCTTGACAGGGGATCGCCCCAGCATTTT. The encoded protein is CASSLDRGSPQHF. This chain links TRBV5-4 with TRBJ1-5; TRBD1 matches 8 bases. This CDR3 is built from 13 residues. Looked up from germline, CDR1 is SGHNT and CDR2 is YYREEE (reference sequence). V shed 4 bases and J 9 bases; nucleotides not matched to a gene: 6.

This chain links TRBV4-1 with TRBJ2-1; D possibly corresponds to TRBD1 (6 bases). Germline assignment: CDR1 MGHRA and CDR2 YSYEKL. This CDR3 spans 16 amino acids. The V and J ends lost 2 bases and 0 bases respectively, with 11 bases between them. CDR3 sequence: CASSQNQGSSYNEQFF. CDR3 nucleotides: TGCGCCAGCAGCCAAAATCAGGGGAGCTCCTACAATGAGCAGTTCTTC.

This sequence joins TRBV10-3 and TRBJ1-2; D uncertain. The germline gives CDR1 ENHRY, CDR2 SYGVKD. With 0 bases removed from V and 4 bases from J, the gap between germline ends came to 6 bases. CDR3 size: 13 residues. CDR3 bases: TGTGCCATCAGTGAGTCGGGCCCCTATGGCTACACCTTC. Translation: CAISESGPYGYTF.

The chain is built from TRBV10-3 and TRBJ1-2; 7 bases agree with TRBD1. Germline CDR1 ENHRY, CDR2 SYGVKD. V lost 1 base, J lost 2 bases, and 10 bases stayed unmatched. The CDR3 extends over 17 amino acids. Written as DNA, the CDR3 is TGTGCCATCAGTGAGTACGCTCAGGGGGTCCTAAACTATGGCTACACCTTC. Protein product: CAISEYAQGVLNYGYTF.

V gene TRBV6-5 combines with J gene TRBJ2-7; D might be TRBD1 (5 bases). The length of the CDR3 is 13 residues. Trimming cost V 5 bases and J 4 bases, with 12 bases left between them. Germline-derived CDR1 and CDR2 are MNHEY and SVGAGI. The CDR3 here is CASSQSPGYEQYF. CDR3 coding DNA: TGTGCCAGCAGTCAGTCACCAGGGTACGAGCAGTACTTC.

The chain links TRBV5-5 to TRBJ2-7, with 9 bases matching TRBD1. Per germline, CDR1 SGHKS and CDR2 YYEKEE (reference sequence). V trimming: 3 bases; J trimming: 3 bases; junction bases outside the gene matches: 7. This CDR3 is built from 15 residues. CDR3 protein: CASSSIDRGGYEQYF. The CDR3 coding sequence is TGTGCCAGCAGCTCTATAGACAGGGGGGGCTACGAGCAGTACTTC. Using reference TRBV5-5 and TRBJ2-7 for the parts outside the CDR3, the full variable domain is DAGVTQSPTHLIKTRGQQVTLRCSPISGHKSVSWYQQVLGQGPQFIFQYYEKEERGRGNFPDRFSARQFPNYSSELNVNALLLGDSALYLCASSSIDRGGYEQYFGPGTRLTVT.

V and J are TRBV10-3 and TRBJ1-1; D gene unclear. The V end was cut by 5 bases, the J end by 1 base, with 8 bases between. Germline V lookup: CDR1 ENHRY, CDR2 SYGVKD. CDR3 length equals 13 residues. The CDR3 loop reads CAISTEPNTEAFF. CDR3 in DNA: TGTGCCATCAGTACAGAACCGAACACTGAAGCTTTCTTT.

The CDR3 DNA is TGTGCTAGTGGTCCGGGGCAGGGGTCCAATCAGCCCCAGCATTTT. Protein: CASGPGQGSNQPQHF. This sequence joins TRBV12-5 and TRBJ1-5; the D gene is possibly TRBD1 (6 bases). The germline gives CDR1 LGHNT, CDR2 FRNRAP. V lost 5 bases to trimming and J lost 3 bases, with 14 bases between them. The CDR3 is 15 amino acids. Variable domain in full (rest from reference TRBV12-5 and TRBJ1-5): DARVTQTPRHKVTEMGQEVTMRCQPILGHNTVFWYRQTMMQGLELLAYFRNRAPLDDSGMPKDRFSAEMPDATLATLKIQPSEPRDSAVYFCASGPGQGSNQPQHFGDGTRLSIL.

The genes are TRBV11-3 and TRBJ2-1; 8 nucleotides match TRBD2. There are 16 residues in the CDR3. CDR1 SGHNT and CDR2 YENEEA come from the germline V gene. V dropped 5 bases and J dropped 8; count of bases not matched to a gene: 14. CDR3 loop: CASSPGGGLVGDEQFF. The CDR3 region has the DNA TGTGCCAGCAGCCCGGGGGGGGGACTAGTGGGCGATGAGCAGTTCTTC.

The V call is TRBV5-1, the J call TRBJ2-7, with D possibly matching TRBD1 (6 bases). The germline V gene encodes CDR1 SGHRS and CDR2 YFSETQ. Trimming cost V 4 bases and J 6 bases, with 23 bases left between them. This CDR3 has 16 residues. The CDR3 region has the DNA TGCGCCAGCAGCACGACGCTACGGGACATCTTCAGCGAGCAGTACTTC. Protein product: CASSTTLRDIFSEQYF.

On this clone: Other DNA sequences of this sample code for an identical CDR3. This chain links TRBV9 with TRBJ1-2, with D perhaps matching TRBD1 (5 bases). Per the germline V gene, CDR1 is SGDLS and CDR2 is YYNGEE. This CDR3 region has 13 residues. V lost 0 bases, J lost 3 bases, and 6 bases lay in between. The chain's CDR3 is CASSVGGDYGYTF. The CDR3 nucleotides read TGTGCCAGCAGCGTAGGGGGCGACTATGGCTACACCTTC.

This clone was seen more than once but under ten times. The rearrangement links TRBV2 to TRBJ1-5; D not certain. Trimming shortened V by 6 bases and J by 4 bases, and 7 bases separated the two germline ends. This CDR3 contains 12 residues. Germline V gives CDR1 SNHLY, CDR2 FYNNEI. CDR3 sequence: CASRRTNQPQHF. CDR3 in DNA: TGTGCCAGCAGGAGGACTAATCAGCCCCAGCATTTT. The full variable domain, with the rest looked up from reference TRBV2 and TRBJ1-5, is EPEVTQTPSHQVTQMGQEVILRCVPISNHLYFYWYRQILGQKVEFLVSFYNNEISEKSEIFDDQFSVERPDGSNFTLKIRSTKLEDSAMYFCASRRTNQPQHFGDGTRLSIL.

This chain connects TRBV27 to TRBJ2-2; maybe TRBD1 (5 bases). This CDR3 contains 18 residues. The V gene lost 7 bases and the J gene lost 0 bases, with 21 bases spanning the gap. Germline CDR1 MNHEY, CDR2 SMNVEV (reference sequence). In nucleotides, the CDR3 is TGTGCCAGCACCTACTGGGTCTGGGGCAGATCGAACACCGGGGAGCTGTTTTTT. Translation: CASTYWVWGRSNTGELFF.